The 5 T cell receptor beta chains below all came from one sample that was sequenced in a study of cytomegalovirus exposure and HLA in healthy donors. Primers: 60 Vbeta forward and 13 Jbeta reverse. The table came from immunoSEQ multiplex PCR; TCRdb's copy has only in-frame clones and leaves some out. The record lists over 120,000 clones, of which the ten most abundant hold 0.75% to 1%. Sequenced sample: PBMCs. The receptors were gathered from a male donor in good health and CMV-seronegative.

The chain joins TRBV19 to TRBJ2-7, with TRBD1 as a possible D gene (5 bases). Deletions cut 4 bases from V and 1 base from J, with 14 bases between. This CDR3 is built from 15 residues. Germline CDR1 and CDR2: LNHDA and SQIVND (reference sequence). The CDR3 DNA reads as TGTGCCAGTAGTAGGGGCAGGGATCCATCCTACGAGCAGTACTTC. Protein sequence: CASSRGRDPSYEQYF.

The chain has TRBV19 and TRBJ1-5; weak D call: TRBD1 (6 bases). The ends were cut back, 3 bases at V and 7 bases at J, with 13 bases in the middle. Germline assignment: CDR1 LNHDA and CDR2 SQIVND (reference sequence). CDR3 length: 14 residues. CDR3 region: CASSIGGGGQPQHF. The CDR3 coding sequence is TGTGCCAGTAGTATTGGGGGAGGGGGACAGCCCCAGCATTTT.

V is TRBV5-8 and J is TRBJ2-1, with D unresolved. This CDR3 is built from 12 residues. The germline gives CDR1 SGHTS, CDR2 YDEGEE. V shed 0 bases and J shed 9 bases, with 7 bases lying between them. The chain's CDR3 is CASSLALGEQFF. The DNA for the CDR3 is TGTGCCAGCAGCTTGGCCCTAGGTGAGCAGTTCTTC.

CDR3 coding DNA: TGCGCCAGCAGCTCAACCCCGAGGGAGACCCAGTACTTC. Its translation is CASSSTPRETQYF. The chain is built from TRBV5-1 and TRBJ2-5; D not resolved. Germline V CDR1 and CDR2: SGHRS, YFSETQ. This CDR3 comprises 13 residues. With 3 bases removed from V and 5 bases from J, the gap between germline ends came to 11 bases.

The rearrangement uses TRBV28 and TRBJ2-7; the match to TRBD1 covers 7 bases. CDR3 length: 13 amino acids. Germline CDR1 MDHEN, CDR2 SYDVKM. V was pared by 8 bases and J by 6 bases, with 10 bases of the junction left unmatched. The DNA for the CDR3 is TGTGCCAGCCGTCAAGGGGGCAGCCTCGAGCAGTACTTC. As protein: CASRQGGSLEQYF.